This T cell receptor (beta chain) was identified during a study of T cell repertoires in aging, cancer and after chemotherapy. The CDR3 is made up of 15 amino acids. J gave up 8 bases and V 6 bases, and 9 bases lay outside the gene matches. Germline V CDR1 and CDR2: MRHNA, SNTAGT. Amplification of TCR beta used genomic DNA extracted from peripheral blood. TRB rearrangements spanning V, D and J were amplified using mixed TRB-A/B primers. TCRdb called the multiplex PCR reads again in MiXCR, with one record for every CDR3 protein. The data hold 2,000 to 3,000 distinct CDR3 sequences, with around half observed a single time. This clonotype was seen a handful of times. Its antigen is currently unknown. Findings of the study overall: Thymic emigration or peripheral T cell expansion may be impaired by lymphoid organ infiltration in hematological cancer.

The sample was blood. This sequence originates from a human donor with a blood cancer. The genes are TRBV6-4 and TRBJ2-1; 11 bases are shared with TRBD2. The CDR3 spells CASRRVAGGQDEQFF. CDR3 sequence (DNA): TGTGCCAGCAGGCGGGTAGCGGGGGGGCAGGATGAGCAGTTCTTC.